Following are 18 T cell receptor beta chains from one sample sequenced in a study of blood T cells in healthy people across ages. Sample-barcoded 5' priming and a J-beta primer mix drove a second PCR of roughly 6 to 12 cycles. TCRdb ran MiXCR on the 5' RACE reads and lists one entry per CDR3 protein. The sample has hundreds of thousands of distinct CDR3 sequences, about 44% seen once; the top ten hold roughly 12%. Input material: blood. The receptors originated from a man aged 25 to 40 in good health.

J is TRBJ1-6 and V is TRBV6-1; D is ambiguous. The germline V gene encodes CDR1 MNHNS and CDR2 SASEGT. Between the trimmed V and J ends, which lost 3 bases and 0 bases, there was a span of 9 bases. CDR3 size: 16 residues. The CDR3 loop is CASSDNWSSYNSPLHF. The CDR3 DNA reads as TGTGCCAGCAGTGATAACTGGAGCTCCTATAATTCACCCCTCCACTTT.

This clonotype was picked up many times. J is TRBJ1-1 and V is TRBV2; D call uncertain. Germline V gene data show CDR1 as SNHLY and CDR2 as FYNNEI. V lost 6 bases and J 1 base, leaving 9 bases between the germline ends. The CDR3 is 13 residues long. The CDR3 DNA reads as TGTGCCAGCAGAGGACCGCGGAACACTGAAGCTTTCTTT. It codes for CASRGPRNTEAFF.

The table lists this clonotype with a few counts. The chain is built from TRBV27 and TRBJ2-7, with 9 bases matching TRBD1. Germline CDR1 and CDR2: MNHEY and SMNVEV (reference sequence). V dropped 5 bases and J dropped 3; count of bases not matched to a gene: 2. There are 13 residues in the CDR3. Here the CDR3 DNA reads TGTGCCAGCAGTGGACAGGGGCTCTACGAGCAGTACTTC. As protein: CASSGQGLYEQYF.

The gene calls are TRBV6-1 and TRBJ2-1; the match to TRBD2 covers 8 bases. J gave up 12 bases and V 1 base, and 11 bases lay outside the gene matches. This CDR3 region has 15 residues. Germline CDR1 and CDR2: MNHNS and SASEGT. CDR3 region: CASSEGLARPTRQFF. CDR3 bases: TGTGCCAGCAGTGAAGGACTAGCGAGACCCACGAGGCAGTTCTTC.

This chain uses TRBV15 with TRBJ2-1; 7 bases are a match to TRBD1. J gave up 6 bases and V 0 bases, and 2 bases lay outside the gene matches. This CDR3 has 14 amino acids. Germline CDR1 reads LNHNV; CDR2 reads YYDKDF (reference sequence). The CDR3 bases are TGTGCCACCAGCAGAGATACAGGGGCCAATGAGCAGTTCTTC. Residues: CATSRDTGANEQFF.

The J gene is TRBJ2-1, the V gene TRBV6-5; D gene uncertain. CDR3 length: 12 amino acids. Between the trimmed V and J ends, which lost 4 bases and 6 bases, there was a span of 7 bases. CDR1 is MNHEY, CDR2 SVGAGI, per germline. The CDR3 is CASSWSGNEQFF. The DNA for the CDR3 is TGTGCCAGCAGTTGGTCGGGCAATGAGCAGTTCTTC.

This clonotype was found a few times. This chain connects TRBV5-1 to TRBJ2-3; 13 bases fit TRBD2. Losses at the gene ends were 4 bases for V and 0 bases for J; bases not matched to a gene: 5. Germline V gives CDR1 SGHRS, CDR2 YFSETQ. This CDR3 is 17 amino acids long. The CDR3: CASSGGLAGHSTDTQYF. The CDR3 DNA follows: TGCGCCAGCAGCGGGGGACTAGCGGGACATAGCACAGATACGCAGTATTTT.

CDR3 sequence reads: CASSLASGTSGEQYF. The CDR3 DNA reads TGTGCCAGCAGCTTAGCGAGCGGGACAAGCGGCGAGCAGTACTTC. The chain couples TRBV7-2 to TRBJ2-4; possible D gene TRBD2, 7 bases. The assigned J gene may be wrong: the sequence end matches TRBJ2-7 better. Germline assignment: CDR1 SGHTA and CDR2 FQGNSA. There are 15 residues in the CDR3.

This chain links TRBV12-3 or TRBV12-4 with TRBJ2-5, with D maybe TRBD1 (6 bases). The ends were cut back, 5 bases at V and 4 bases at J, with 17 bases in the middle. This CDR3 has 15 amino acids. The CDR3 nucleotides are TGTGCCAGCAGTCCCTCTGAGCAGGGGAGAGAGACCCAGTACTTC. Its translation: CASSPSEQGRETQYF.

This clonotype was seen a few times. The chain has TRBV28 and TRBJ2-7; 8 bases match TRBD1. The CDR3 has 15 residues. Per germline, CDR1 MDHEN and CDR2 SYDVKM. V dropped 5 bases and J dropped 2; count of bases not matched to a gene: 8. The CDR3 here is CASSAPGTGAYEQYF. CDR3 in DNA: TGTGCCAGCAGTGCCCCCGGGACAGGAGCCTACGAGCAGTACTTC.

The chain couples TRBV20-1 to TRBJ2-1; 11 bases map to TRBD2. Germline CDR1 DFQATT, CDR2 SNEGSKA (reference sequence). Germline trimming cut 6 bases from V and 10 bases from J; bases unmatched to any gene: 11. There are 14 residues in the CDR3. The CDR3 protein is CSASLAGVFREQFF. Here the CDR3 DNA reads TGCAGTGCGTCACTAGCGGGGGTATTTCGCGAGCAGTTCTTC.

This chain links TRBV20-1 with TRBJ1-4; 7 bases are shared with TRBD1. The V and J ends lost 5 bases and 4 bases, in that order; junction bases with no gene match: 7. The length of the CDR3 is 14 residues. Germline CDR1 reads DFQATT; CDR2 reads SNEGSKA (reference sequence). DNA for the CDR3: TGCAGTGCTGGCCACAGGGGACATAATGAAAAACTGTTTTTT. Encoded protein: CSAGHRGHNEKLFF.

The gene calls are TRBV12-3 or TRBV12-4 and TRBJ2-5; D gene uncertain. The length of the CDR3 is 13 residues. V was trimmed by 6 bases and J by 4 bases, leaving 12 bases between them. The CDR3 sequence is CASRLARLETQYF. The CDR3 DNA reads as TGTGCCAGCAGGTTGGCAAGGCTAGAGACCCAGTACTTC.

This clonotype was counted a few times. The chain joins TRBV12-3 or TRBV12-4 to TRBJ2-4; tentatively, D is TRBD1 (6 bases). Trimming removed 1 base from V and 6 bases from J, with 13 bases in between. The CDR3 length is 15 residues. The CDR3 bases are TGTGCCAGCAGTTTAGTTGCAGGGGCTCGAAACATTCAGTACTTC. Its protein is CASSLVAGARNIQYF.

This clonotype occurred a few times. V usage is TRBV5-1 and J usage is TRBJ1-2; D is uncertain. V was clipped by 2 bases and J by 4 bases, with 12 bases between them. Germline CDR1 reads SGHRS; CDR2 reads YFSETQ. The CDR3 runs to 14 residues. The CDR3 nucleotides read TGCGCCAGCAGCTTCTCGCAGACCTCCTATGGCTACACCTTC. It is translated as CASSFSQTSYGYTF.

The CDR3 loop is CASSLALSGWADTQYF. Written as DNA, the CDR3 is TGTGCCAGCAGCTTAGCTCTCTCGGGGTGGGCAGATACGCAGTATTTT. V gene TRBV7-2 combines with J gene TRBJ2-3, with a weak D call TRBD2 (5 bases). With 0 bases removed from V and 4 bases from J, the gap between germline ends came to 14 bases. The CDR3 spans 16 residues. Per germline, CDR1 SGHTA and CDR2 FQGNSA.

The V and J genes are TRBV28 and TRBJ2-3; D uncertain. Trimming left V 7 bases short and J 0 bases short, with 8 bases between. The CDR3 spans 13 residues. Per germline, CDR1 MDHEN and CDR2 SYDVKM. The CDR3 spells CASNGPSTDTQYF. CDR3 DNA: TGTGCCAGCAACGGCCCTAGCACAGATACGCAGTATTTT.

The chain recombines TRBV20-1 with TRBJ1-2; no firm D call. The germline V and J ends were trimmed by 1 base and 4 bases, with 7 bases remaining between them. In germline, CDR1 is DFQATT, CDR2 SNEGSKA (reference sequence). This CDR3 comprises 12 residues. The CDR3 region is CSARAGVYGYTF. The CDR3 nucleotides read TGCAGTGCTAGAGCCGGGGTCTATGGCTACACCTTC.